This T cell receptor (beta chain) was sequenced for a study of blood T cell repertoires in COVID-19. As for the study in general: COVID-19 samples collected from the United States, Italy and Spain covered acute and convalescent phases. T cells, B-cell-depleted T cells, or PBMCs supplied cDNA or gDNA.

This CDR3 is 14 amino acids long. Germline V lookup: CDR1 SGDLS, CDR2 YYNGEE. Unmatched junction bases numbered 5, after V lost 0 bases and J lost 6 bases. Original handling: For nucleated cells, counts were estimated from reference gene primer amplification. Some clones are missing from TCRdb's copy, which holds only in-frame ones; the method was immunoSEQ multiplex PCR. The DNA was the basis for D and trimming; V, J and clone size are from that table. Of roughly 77,000 clones in the sample, over 75% are singletons; the top ten hold 9.9%. The chain links TRBV9 to TRBJ2-7; 8 positions match TRBD2. Sequencing used peripheral blood. The TCR comes from a human donor in a cohort sampled during active COVID-19. The CDR3 DNA reads TGTGCCAGCAGCGTAGACGGGGGGGCCTCCGAGCAGTACTTC. It translates to CASSVDGGASEQYF.